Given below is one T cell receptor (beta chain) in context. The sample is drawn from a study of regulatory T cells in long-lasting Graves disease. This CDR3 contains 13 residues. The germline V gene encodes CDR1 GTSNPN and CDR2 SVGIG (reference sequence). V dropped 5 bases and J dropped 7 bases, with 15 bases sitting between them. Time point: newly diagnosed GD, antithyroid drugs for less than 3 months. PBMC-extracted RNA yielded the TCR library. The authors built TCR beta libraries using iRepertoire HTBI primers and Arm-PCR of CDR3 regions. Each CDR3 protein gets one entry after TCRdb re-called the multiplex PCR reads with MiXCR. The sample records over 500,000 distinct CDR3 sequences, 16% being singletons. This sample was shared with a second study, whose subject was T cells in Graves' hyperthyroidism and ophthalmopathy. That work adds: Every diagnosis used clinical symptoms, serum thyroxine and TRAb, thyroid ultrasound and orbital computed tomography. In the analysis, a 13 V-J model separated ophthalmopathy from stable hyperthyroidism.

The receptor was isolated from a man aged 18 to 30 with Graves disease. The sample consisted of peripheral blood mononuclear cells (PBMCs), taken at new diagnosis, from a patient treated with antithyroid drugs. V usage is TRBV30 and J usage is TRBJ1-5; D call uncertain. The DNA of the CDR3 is TGTGCCTGGGCCGCAGGAGGTGGACAGCCCCAGCATTTT. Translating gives CAWAAGGGQPQHF. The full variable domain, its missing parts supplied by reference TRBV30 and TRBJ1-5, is SQTIHQWPATLVQPVGSPLSLECTVEGTSNPNLYWYRQAAGRGLQLLFYSVGIGQISSEVPQNLSASRPQDRQFILSSKKLLLSDSGFYLCAWAAGGGQPQHFGDGTRLSIL.